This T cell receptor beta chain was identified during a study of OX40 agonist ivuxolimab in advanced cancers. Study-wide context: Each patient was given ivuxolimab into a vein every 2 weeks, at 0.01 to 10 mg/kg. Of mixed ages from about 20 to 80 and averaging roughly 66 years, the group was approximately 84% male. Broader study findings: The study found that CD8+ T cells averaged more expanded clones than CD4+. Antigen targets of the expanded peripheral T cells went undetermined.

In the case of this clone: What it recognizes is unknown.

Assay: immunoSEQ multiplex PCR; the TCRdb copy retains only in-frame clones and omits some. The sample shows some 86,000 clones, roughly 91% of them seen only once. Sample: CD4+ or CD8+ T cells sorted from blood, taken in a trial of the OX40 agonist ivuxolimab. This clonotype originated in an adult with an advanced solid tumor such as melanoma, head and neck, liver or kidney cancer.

The CDR3 DNA follows: TGTGCCAGCAGCAATATAAGACTAGCGCGGATCCATGAGCAGTTCTTC. Protein: CASSNIRLARIHEQFF. V and J are TRBV11-2 and TRBJ2-1, with TRBD2 identical over 8 bases. Germline V gene lookup returns CDR1 SGHAT and CDR2 FQNNGV. The CDR3 is 16 amino acids. V dropped 5 bases and J dropped 8; count of bases not matched to a gene: 14.